Following are 20 T cell receptor beta chains from one sample sequenced in a study of T cells in Graves' hyperthyroidism and ophthalmopathy. Amplified regions were TCR beta CDR3 sequences from RNA transcripts. The study used the HTBI primer set for a first-round RT-PCR of the TCR CDR3. Using its own MiXCR run on the multiplex PCR reads, TCRdb lists one record per CDR3 protein. This table has around 600,000 distinct CDR3 sequences, approximately 15% appearing once. The sample was blood. The receptor source for this set is a woman younger than 35 with Graves' ophthalmopathy.

This clonotype was seen many times. The genes are TRBV2 and TRBJ2-5; 9 nucleotides align to TRBD2. The CDR3 has 16 amino acids. V shed 1 base and J 4 bases; nucleotides not matched to a gene: 7. Germline V gives CDR1 SNHLY, CDR2 FYNNEI. The CDR3: CASSEEKLAGTETQYF. Written as DNA, the CDR3 is TGTGCCAGCAGTGAAGAAAAACTAGCGGGTACAGAGACCCAGTACTTC. The variable domain in full, with the rest retrieved from reference TRBV2 and TRBJ2-5, is EPEVTQTPSHQVTQMGQEVILRCVPISNHLYFYWYRQILGQKVEFLVSFYNNEISEKSEIFDDQFSVERPDGSNFTLKIRSTKLEDSAMYFCASSEEKLAGTETQYFGPGTRLLVL.

This clonotype was detected only a few times. This chain uses TRBV5-8 with TRBJ2-1, with TRBD2 identical over 10 bases. Germline V gene lookup returns CDR1 SGHTS and CDR2 YDEGEE. CDR3 length equals 14 residues. With 7 bases clipped from V and 4 bases from J, the junction kept 5 bases outside the gene matches. CDR3 loop: CASGERGGYNEQFF. The DNA of the CDR3 is TGTGCCAGCGGGGAGCGGGGGGGGTACAATGAGCAGTTCTTC.

The chain couples TRBV5-1 to TRBJ2-5; TRBD1 might be the D (6 bases). The CDR3 contains 15 residues. Germline V lookup: CDR1 SGHRS, CDR2 YFSETQ. V gave up 0 bases and J gave up 3 bases, with 12 bases separating them. CDR3 amino acids: CASSLEGQIKETQYF. For the CDR3, the DNA is TGCGCCAGCAGCTTGGAAGGACAGATCAAAGAGACCCAGTACTTC.

Many counts were recorded for this clonotype. The chain uses TRBV28 and TRBJ2-1; 9 nucleotides match TRBD1. The CDR3 contains 15 residues. The junction had 7 bases not matched to a gene; V was cut back by 7 bases and J by 3 bases. Germline values: CDR1 MDHEN, CDR2 SYDVKM. The CDR3 is CASIIPGQGYNEQFF. The CDR3 region has the DNA TGTGCCAGCATCATACCGGGACAGGGCTACAATGAGCAGTTCTTC.

The V call is TRBV7-9, the J call TRBJ1-2; the D is unclear. This CDR3 has 17 residues. V lost 1 base, J lost 0 bases, and 15 bases lay in between. Per the germline V gene, CDR1 is SEHNR and CDR2 is FQNEAQ (reference sequence). For the CDR3, the DNA is TGTGCCAGCAGCTTAGGGTACAGTATTCTAGCTAACTATGGCTACACCTTC. Amino acids: CASSLGYSILANYGYTF. The full variable domain, in which reference TRBV7-9 and TRBJ1-2 provide the parts outside the CDR3, is DTGVSQNPRHKITKRGQNVTFRCDPISEHNRLYWYRQTLGQGPEFLTYFQNEAQLEKSRLLSDRFSAERPKGSFSTLEIQRTEQGDSAMYLCASSLGYSILANYGYTFGSGTRLTVV.

In this sample, this clonotype turned up many times. The V and J genes are TRBV12-3 or TRBV12-4 and TRBJ2-1; D is undetermined. Trimming left V 5 bases short and J 5 bases short, with 13 bases between. The CDR3 is made up of 14 amino acids. The CDR3 sequence: CASSTLGWDNEQFF. DNA for the CDR3: TGTGCCAGCAGTACCCTGGGGTGGGACAATGAGCAGTTCTTC.

This clonotype was counted at least ten times. The chain is built from TRBV12-3 or TRBV12-4 and TRBJ1-2; no clear D. The V end lost 6 bases, the J end lost 5 bases, and 13 bases lay between the germline ends. The CDR3 extends over 13 amino acids. CDR3 nucleotide sequence: TGTGCCAGCAGGTCTCCTTCCCCATATGGCTACACCTTC. Translating gives CASRSPSPYGYTF.

In its sample, this clonotype was seen many times. The rearrangement uses TRBV20-1 and TRBJ2-3; 9 nucleotides agree with TRBD2. The CDR3 is 12 residues long. J was trimmed by 8 bases and V by 4 bases; bases with no gene match: 4. The germline CDR1 and CDR2 sequences are DFQATT and SNEGSKA (reference sequence). CDR3 sequence (DNA): TGCAGTGCTACCTTAGCGGGAGTTACGCAGTATTTT. Translated: CSATLAGVTQYF.

This clonotype was picked up a small number of times. V gene TRBV5-1 combines with J gene TRBJ2-5; possibly TRBD1 for D (6 bases). Germline V lookup: CDR1 SGHRS, CDR2 YFSETQ. V was shortened by 4 bases and J by 1 base, with 14 bases between the two germline ends. The CDR3 runs to 15 residues. CDR3 amino acids: CASSPVGQLQETQYF. DNA of the CDR3: TGCGCCAGCAGCCCCGTCGGACAGCTCCAAGAGACCCAGTACTTC.

This clonotype was observed a few times. The chain carries TRBV5-6 and TRBJ2-7; D is perhaps TRBD1 or TRBD2 (5 bases each). Trimming left V 5 bases short and J 0 bases short, with 9 bases between. Germline V gene data show CDR1 as SGHDT and CDR2 as YYEEEE. CDR3 length equals 13 residues. CDR3 sequence: CASSRDVSYEQYF. The DNA for the CDR3 is TGTGCCAGCAGTAGGGACGTCTCCTACGAGCAGTACTTC.

Concerning this clonotype: Just one base apart from a much larger clone, this may be a read error. The CDR3 does not end in the conserved phenylalanine or tryptophan, so this is likely a read error. The chain is built from TRBV27 and TRBJ2-7, with TRBD2 matching 9 bases. The germline CDR1 and CDR2 sequences are MNHEY and SMNVEV (reference sequence). The CDR3 length is 15 residues. Trimming at V came to 3 bases and at J to 1 base, leaving 4 bases not matched to a gene. The CDR3 region is CASSFGAGGSYEQYL. The CDR3 DNA reads TGTGCCAGCAGTTTTGGCGCGGGAGGGTCCTACGAGCAGTACCTC.

This clonotype showed up many times. The chain recombines TRBV4-1 with TRBJ2-1; D might be TRBD1 (5 bases). V gave up 1 base and J gave up 4 bases, with 5 bases separating them. The CDR3 covers 13 residues. Germline-derived CDR1 and CDR2 are MGHRA and YSYEKL. The CDR3 DNA reads as TGCGCCAGCAGCCAAGCAGGGTACAATGAGCAGTTCTTC. Translating it yields CASSQAGYNEQFF.

This clonotype was observed many times. The chain is built from TRBV7-2 and TRBJ2-7; tentative D call: TRBD1 (6 bases). The CDR3 has 18 amino acids. Trimming took off 5 bases at V and 2 bases at J, with 25 bases between the two ends. CDR1 and CDR2 (germline): SGHTA, FQGNSA. The CDR3 reads CASSLQLGQRSLPYEQYF. DNA for the CDR3: TGTGCCAGCAGCCTGCAACTCGGACAGCGGAGTCTACCCTACGAGCAGTACTTC.

This clonotype showed up many times. The V call is TRBV12-3 or TRBV12-4, the J call TRBJ2-3; D is unclear. With 8 bases removed from V and 2 bases from J, the gap between germline ends came to 11 bases. The CDR3 is 13 amino acids. For the CDR3, the DNA is TGTGCCAGCCTTTACGGCGTCACAGATACGCAGTATTTT. Protein sequence: CASLYGVTDTQYF.

Ten or more counts support this clonotype. The V and J genes are TRBV2 and TRBJ2-5, with TRBD2 matching over 12 bases. The CDR3 totals 15 residues. Trimming took 6 bases from V and 7 from J; bases not matched to a gene: 9. The germline gives CDR1 SNHLY, CDR2 FYNNEI. CDR3 residues: CASSGSGLAGWTQYF. In nucleotides, the CDR3 is TGTGCCAGCAGCGGCTCGGGACTAGCGGGCTGGACCCAGTACTTC.

This clonotype was picked up many times. This chain uses TRBV7-2 with TRBJ2-3, with D unclear. Germline CDR1 is SGHTA and CDR2 is FQGNSA. Trimming cost V 4 bases and J 1 base, with 9 bases left between them. The CDR3 is 14 residues long. The CDR3 region has the DNA TGTGCCAGCAGCTCCGACCCCCGCACAGATACGCAGTATTTT. This codes for CASSSDPRTDTQYF.

In this sample, this clonotype turned up many times. V gene TRBV11-3 combines with J gene TRBJ2-1, with D tentatively TRBD1 or TRBD2 (5 bases each). V gave up 7 bases and J gave up 5 bases, with 9 bases separating them. CDR1 and CDR2 (germline): SGHNT, YENEEA. The CDR3 extends over 12 amino acids. CDR3 coding DNA: TGTGCCAGCAAGGGGAGAGACAATGAGCAGTTCTTC. This codes for CASKGRDNEQFF.

A remark on this clonotype: This clone may be a read error of a much larger clone one base away. This rearrangement joins TRBV6-5 to TRBJ1-4, with D possibly being TRBD1 (6 bases). The CDR3 runs to 19 residues. Per germline, CDR1 MNHEY and CDR2 SVGAGI. The CDR3 spells CTSSLDTPRAGAVDEKLFF. The CDR3 nucleotides read TGTACCAGCAGTTTAGATACACCCCGGGCGGGGGCTGTGGATGAAAAACTGTTTTTT.

This clonotype was seen a few times. The rearrangement joins TRBV12-3 or TRBV12-4 to TRBJ1-3, with 9 bases identical to TRBD1. V shed 3 bases, J shed 3 bases, and the junction held 6 bases outside the gene matches. The CDR3 sequence is 16 residues long. In DNA, the CDR3 is TGTGCCAGCAGTTTGGGGGTGACAGGGGGTGGAAACACCATATATTTT. Its translation is CASSLGVTGGGNTIYF.

The table lists this clonotype with many counts. The chain couples TRBV29-1 to TRBJ1-2; 7 bases are shared with TRBD1. This CDR3 is built from 12 residues. The V gene's germline CDR1 is SQVTM and CDR2 ANQGSEA. Losses at the gene ends were 0 bases for V and 8 bases for J; bases not matched to a gene: 3. CDR3 sequence (DNA): TGCAGCGTTGAAGACAGGGGGGGAGGCTACACCTTC. As protein: CSVEDRGGGYTF.